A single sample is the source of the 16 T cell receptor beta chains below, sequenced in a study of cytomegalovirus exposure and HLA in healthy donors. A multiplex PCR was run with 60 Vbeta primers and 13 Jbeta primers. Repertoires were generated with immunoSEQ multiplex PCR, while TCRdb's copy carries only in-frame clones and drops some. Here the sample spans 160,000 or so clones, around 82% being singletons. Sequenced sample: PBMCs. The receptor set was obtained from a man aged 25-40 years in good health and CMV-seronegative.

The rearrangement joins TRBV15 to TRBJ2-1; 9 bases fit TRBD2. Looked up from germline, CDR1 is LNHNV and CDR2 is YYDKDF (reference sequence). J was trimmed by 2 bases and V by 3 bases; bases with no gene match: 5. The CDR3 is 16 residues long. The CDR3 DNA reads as TGTGCCACCAGCAGGTCCGGGACTAGCCCCTACAATGAGCAGTTCTTC. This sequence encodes CATSRSGTSPYNEQFF.

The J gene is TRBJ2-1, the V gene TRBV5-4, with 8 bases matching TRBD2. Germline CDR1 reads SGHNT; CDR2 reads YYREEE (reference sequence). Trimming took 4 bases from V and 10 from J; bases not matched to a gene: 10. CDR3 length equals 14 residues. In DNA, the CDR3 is TGTGCCAGCAGCGTCGCTGGACTAGCAGCCGAGCAGTTCTTC. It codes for CASSVAGLAAEQFF.

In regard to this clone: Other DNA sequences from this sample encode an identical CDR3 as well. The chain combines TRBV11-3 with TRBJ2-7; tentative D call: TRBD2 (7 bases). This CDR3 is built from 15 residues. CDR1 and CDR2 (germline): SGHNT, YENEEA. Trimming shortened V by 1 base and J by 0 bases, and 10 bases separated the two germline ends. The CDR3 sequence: CASSLGGGSSYEQYF. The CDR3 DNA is TGTGCCAGCAGCTTAGGCGGGGGCTCCTCCTACGAGCAGTACTTC.

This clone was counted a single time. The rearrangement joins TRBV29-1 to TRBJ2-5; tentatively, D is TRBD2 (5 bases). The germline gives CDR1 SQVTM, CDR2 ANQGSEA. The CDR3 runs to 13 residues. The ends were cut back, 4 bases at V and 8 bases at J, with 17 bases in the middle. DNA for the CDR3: TGCAGCGTTGTTGGGTCAGGAGGAGGAACCCAGTACTTC. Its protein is CSVVGSGGGTQYF.

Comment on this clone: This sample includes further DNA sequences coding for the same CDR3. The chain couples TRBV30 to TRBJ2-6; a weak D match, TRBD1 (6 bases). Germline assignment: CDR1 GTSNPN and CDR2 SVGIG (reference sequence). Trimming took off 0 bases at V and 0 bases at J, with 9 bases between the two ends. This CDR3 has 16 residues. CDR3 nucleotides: TGTGCCTGGAGTGTTCGCAGGGGCTCTGGGGCCAACGTCCTGACTTTC. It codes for CAWSVRRGSGANVLTF.

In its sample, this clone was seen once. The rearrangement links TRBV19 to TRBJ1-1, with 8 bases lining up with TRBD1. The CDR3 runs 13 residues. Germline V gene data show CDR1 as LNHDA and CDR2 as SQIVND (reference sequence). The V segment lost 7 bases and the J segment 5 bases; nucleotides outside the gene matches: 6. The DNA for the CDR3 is TGTGCCAGTACCAGCCGGGACAGGACTGAAGCTTTCTTT. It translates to CASTSRDRTEAFF.

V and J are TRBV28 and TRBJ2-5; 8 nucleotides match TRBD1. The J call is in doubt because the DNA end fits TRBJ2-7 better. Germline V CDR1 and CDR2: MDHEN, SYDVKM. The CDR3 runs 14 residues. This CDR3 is CASSRTGTAYEQYF. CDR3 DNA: TGTGCCAGCAGCCGGACAGGGACCGCCTACGAGCAGTACTTC.

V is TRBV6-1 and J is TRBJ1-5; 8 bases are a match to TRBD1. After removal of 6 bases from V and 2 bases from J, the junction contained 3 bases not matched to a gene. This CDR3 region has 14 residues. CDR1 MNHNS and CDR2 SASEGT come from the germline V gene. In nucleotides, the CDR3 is TGTGCCAGCAGGGCGACAGGGGGCAATCAGCCCCAGCATTTT. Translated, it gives CASRATGGNQPQHF.

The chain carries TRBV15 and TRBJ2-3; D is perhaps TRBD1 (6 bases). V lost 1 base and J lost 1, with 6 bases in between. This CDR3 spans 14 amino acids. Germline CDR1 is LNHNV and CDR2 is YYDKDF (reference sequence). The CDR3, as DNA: TGTGCCACCAGCAGAGGACAGGGCACAGATACGCAGTATTTT. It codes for CATSRGQGTDTQYF.

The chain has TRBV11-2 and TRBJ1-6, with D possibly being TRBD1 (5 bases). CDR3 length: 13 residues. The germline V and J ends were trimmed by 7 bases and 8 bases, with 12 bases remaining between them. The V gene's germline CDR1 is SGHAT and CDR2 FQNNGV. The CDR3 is CASKTSGYSPLHF. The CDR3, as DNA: TGTGCCAGCAAAACCTCAGGGTATTCACCCCTCCACTTT.

CDR3 DNA sequence: TGTGCCAGCAGCGTACTAGCGGGAGTCGAAGAGACCCAGTACTTC. Translated, it gives CASSVLAGVEETQYF. The rearrangement links TRBV9 to TRBJ2-5; 10 bases map to TRBD2. This CDR3 is built from 15 residues. Germline loops: CDR1 SGDLS, CDR2 YYNGEE. V trimming: 1 base; J trimming: 3 bases; junction bases outside the gene matches: 3.

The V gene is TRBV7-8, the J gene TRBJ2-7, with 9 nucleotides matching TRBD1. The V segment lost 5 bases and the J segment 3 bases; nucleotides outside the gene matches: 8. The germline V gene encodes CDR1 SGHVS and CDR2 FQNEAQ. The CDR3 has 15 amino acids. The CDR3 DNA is TGTGCCAGCAGCGGACGACAGGGGGGATTCTACGAGCAGTACTTC. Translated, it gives CASSGRQGGFYEQYF. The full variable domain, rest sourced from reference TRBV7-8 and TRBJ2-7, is GAGVSQSPRYKVAKRGQDVALRCDPISGHVSLFWYQQALGQGPEFLTYFQNEAQLDKSGLPSDRFFAERPEGSVSTLKIQRTQQEDSAVYLCASSGRQGGFYEQYFGPGTRLTVT.

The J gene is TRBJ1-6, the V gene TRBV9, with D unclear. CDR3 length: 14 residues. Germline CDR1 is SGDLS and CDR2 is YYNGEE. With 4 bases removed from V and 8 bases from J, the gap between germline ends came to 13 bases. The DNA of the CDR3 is TGTGCCAGCAGCTCGACTTATTCCGATTCACCCCTCCACTTT. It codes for CASSSTYSDSPLHF.

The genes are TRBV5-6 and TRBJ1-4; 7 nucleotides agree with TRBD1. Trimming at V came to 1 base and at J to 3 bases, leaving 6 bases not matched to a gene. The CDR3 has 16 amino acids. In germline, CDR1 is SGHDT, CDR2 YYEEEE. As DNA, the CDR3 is TGTGCCAGCAGCTTGAAGGGGGCCGGGTCTAATGAAAAACTGTTTTTT. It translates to CASSLKGAGSNEKLFF.

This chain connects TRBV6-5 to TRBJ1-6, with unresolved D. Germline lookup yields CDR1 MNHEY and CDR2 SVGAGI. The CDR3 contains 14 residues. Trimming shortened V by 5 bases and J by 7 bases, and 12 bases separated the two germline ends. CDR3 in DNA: TGTGCCAGCAGTCTTACAGAAGTAAATTCACCCCTCCACTTT. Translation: CASSLTEVNSPLHF.

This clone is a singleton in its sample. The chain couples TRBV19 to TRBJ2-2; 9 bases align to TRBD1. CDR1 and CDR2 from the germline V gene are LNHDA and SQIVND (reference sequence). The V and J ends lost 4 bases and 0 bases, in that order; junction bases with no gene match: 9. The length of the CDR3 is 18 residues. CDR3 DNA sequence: TGTGCCAGTAGTACCGCCGGGACAGGGAACGCGAACACCGGGGAGCTGTTTTTT. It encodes CASSTAGTGNANTGELFF.